Each of the 3 T cell receptor beta chains below was sequenced from the same sample in a study of shared clonotypes between healthy human individuals. Clones were read by immunoSEQ multiplex PCR, and TCRdb kept only the in-frame ones, dropping some. The table has approximately 500,000 clones, 90% to 97% seen once. Sample: naive CD4+ T cells sorted from blood. Noted subset: CD45RA+ positively selected. All receptors derive from a woman in her 30s in good health.

The chain combines TRBV25-1 with TRBJ1-1; D uncertain. The length of the CDR3 is 14 residues. Germline loops: CDR1 MGHDK, CDR2 SYGVNS. V lost 4 bases and J lost 3, with 12 bases in between. This chain's CDR3 is CASSGLPGDTEAFF. Here the CDR3 DNA reads TGTGCCAGCAGTGGACTTCCCGGAGACACTGAAGCTTTCTTT.

The count of this clone is one. The V and J genes are TRBV28 and TRBJ1-2, with 9 bases aligning to TRBD1. Germline V gene data show CDR1 as MDHEN and CDR2 as SYDVKM. The J segment lost 3 bases and the V segment lost 8 bases, leaving 13 bases of the junction unmatched. CDR3 length: 16 residues. CDR3 in amino acids: CASGGGTGPLHYGYTF. The CDR3 bases are TGTGCCAGCGGCGGCGGGACAGGGCCACTACACTATGGCTACACCTTC.

CDR3 sequence (DNA): TGTGCCAGCAGGCCGGACAACTCGGGAGGCTACACCTTC. Its protein is CASRPDNSGGYTF. This sequence joins TRBV6-1 and TRBJ1-2; D possibly corresponds to TRBD1 (5 bases). This CDR3 region has 13 residues. With 6 bases removed from V and 8 bases from J, the gap between germline ends came to 16 bases. Germline V CDR1 and CDR2: MNHNS, SASEGT.